This TCR beta chain was captured in a study of blood T cells in healthy people across ages. Study results and limitations: Naive T cell percentage showed a strong correlation with the diversity of TCR beta.

Sample-barcoded 5' priming and a J-beta primer mix drove a second PCR of 7 to 11 cycles. The template-switch adaptor, which had 12 random nucleotides, put a tag on each cDNA molecule. Using its own MiXCR run on the 5' RACE reads, TCRdb lists one record per CDR3 protein. The sample includes about 1 million distinct CDR3 sequences, under 45% of them seen just once. V lost 1 base to trimming and J lost 7 bases; unmatched junction nucleotides: 13. CDR1 and CDR2 (germline): MNHNS, SASEGT. This CDR3 has 16 amino acids. To note about this clonotype: Its antigen is still unknown.

Sequenced sample: blood. The genes are TRBV6-1 and TRBJ2-7, with TRBD1 identical over 7 bases. The origin of this receptor is a woman aged 55-69 years in good health. In nucleotides, the CDR3 is TGTGCCAGCAGTGAAGAGGGGGCCAGGACCAGCTTAGAGCAGTACTTC. Translating it yields CASSEEGARTSLEQYF.